These 9 T cell receptor beta chains were sequenced from one sample in a study of T cell responses to AZD1222 COVID-19 vaccine (dated by TCRdb to the early 2020s). In light of the paper, this sample's time point label describes: about 28 days (+/-7) after the second vaccine dose. The library was prepared using the immunoSEQ multiplex PCR assay. TCRdb took over this immuneACCESS table, retaining in-frame rearrangements with V and J assigned. Such tables are incomplete; in checked studies, under half of the missing clones stem from an unresolved V gene, and the remainder is unexplained. Within this sample are approximately 150,000 clones, with more than 70% of them counted one time only. Around 1.7% of the sample goes to the ten largest clones. The specimen was peripheral blood, collected 28 days after the second AZD1222 dose. All receptors come from an adult who received the AZD1222 COVID-19 vaccine.

This chain uses TRBV4-2 with TRBJ2-7; 9 nucleotides agree with TRBD2. The trim removed 1 base at V and 6 bases at J, leaving 7 bases unmatched. From germline, CDR1 is LGHNA and CDR2 YNFKEQ. The CDR3 consists of 15 residues. The CDR3 loop is CASSQAAGGPSEQYF. The CDR3, as DNA: TGTGCCAGCAGCCAAGCGGCGGGAGGGCCGTCCGAGCAGTACTTC.

This chain links TRBV2 with TRBJ1-2, with TRBD1 matching over 10 bases. The CDR3 extends over 17 amino acids. The trim removed 7 bases at V and 4 bases at J, leaving 15 bases unmatched. The germline CDR1 and CDR2 sequences are SNHLY and FYNNEI. The DNA of the CDR3 is TGTGCCAGCACTGGCCGGGACAGGGGCCCGAACATCTATGGCTACACCTTC. Translating gives CASTGRDRGPNIYGYTF. Together with reference TRBV2 and TRBJ1-2, the CDR3 gives the full variable domain: EPEVTQTPSHQVTQMGQEVILRCVPISNHLYFYWYRQILGQKVEFLVSFYNNEISEKSEIFDDQFSVERPDGSNFTLKIRSTKLEDSAMYFCASTGRDRGPNIYGYTFGSGTRLTVV.

The chain has TRBV19 and TRBJ2-7; D uncertain. Per the germline V gene, CDR1 is LNHDA and CDR2 is SQIVND (reference sequence). The CDR3 extends over 13 amino acids. V lost 6 bases, J lost 3 bases, and 12 bases lay in between. As DNA, the CDR3 is TGTGCCAGTAGGTCTAACGCCAACTACGAGCAGTACTTC. Translation gives CASRSNANYEQYF. Based on the CDR3 plus reference TRBV19 and TRBJ2-7, the full variable domain is DGGITQSPKYLFRKEGQNVTLSCEQNLNHDAMYWYRQDPGQGLRLIYYSQIVNDFQKGDIAEGYSVSREKKESFPLTVTSAQKNPTAFYLCASRSNANYEQYFGPGTRLTVT.

This sequence joins TRBV27 and TRBJ2-7; 14 nucleotides match TRBD2. The CDR3 covers 15 residues. V was pared by 5 bases and J by 7 bases, with 7 bases of the junction left unmatched. The V gene's germline CDR1 is MNHEY and CDR2 SMNVEV (reference sequence). The CDR3 sequence: CASSPGTSGRGEQYF. CDR3 nucleotide sequence: TGTGCCAGCAGTCCCGGGACTAGCGGGAGAGGGGAGCAGTACTTC.

The chain employs TRBV9 and TRBJ1-2; D is uncertain. V lost 4 bases and J 6 bases, leaving 13 bases between the germline ends. Germline V gene lookup returns CDR1 SGDLS and CDR2 YYNGEE. The CDR3 contains 13 residues. CDR3 bases: TGTGCCAGCAGCCCATCCGACTTTGATGGCTACACCTTC. Translated: CASSPSDFDGYTF.

This clone was detected once. The chain joins TRBV5-4 to TRBJ2-5; D may be TRBD2 (5 bases). The V end was cut by 2 bases, the J end by 5 bases, with 19 bases between. Germline V lookup: CDR1 SGHNT, CDR2 YYREEE (reference sequence). This CDR3 spans 16 amino acids. The CDR3 loop reads CASSFGKKGSDETQYF. The CDR3 DNA is TGTGCCAGCAGCTTTGGGAAAAAAGGGAGCGACGAGACCCAGTACTTC.

This clone appeared once. The chain recombines TRBV19 with TRBJ1-5; D call uncertain. Germline CDR1 is LNHDA and CDR2 is SQIVND (reference sequence). V gave up 3 bases and J gave up 6 bases, with 6 bases separating them. The CDR3 length is 12 residues. The CDR3 nucleotides are TGTGCCAGTAGTATGAATGCTCAGCCCCAGCATTTT. This translates into CASSMNAQPQHF.

The chain combines TRBV7-9 with TRBJ2-7; TRBD2 aligns across 11 bases. Germline lookup yields CDR1 SEHNR and CDR2 FQNEAQ (reference sequence). V gave up 5 bases and J gave up 6 bases; unmatched junction bases: 9. CDR3 size: 15 residues. CDR3 amino acids: CASSALAGGNIEQYF. DNA of the CDR3: TGTGCCAGCAGCGCCCTAGCGGGGGGAAACATCGAGCAGTACTTC.

The chain joins TRBV28 to TRBJ2-7, with D possibly called TRBD1 or TRBD2 (6 bases each). Germline assignment: CDR1 MDHEN and CDR2 SYDVKM. CDR3 length: 14 amino acids. The V end lost 2 bases, the J end lost 1 base, and 9 bases lay between the germline ends. The CDR3 region has the DNA TGTGCCAGCAGTTTACGGGGGCCTTCCTACGAGCAGTACTTC. This translates into CASSLRGPSYEQYF.